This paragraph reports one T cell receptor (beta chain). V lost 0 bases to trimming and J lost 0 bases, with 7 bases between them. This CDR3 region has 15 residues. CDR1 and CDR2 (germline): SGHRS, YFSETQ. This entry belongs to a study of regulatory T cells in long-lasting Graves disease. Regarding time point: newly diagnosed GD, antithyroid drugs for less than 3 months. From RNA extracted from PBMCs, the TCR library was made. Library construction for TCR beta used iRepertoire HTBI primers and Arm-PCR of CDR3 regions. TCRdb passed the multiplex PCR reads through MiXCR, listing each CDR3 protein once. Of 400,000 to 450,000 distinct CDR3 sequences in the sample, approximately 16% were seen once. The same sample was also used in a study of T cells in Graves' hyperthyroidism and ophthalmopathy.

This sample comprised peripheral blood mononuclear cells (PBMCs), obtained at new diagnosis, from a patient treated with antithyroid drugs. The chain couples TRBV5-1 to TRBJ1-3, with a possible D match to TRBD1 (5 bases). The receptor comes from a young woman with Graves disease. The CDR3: CASSLDRSSGNTIYF. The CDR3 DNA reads TGCGCCAGCAGCTTGGACAGGAGCTCTGGAAACACCATATATTTT.